This TCR beta chain came from a study of PD-L1 blockade in urothelial cancer. The overall study: Patients initiated atezolizumab at some point between 2013 and 2015 at 1,200 mg intravenously every 3 weeks. Counts from blood samples showed a median of roughly 150,000 T cells.

Profiling relied on immunoSEQ multiplex PCR, and the TCRdb table lists in-frame clones only, not all of them. This sample has approximately 110,000 clones, with under 95% found just once. Stated time point: peripheral blood 6 weeks after treatment start. The TCR sequence derives from a man between 60 and 70 years old with urothelial cancer. Source: PBMCs, taken around atezolizumab (anti-PD-L1) treatment.

CDR3 residues: CASSVVSGGATDTQYF. In DNA, the CDR3 is TGTGCCAGCAGCGTAGTAAGTGGGGGGGCCACAGATACGCAGTATTTT. The chain recombines TRBV9 with TRBJ2-3, with a tentative D call TRBD2 (7 bases). The germline V gene encodes CDR1 SGDLS and CDR2 YYNGEE. The V end lost 0 bases, the J end lost 2 bases, and 13 bases lay between the germline ends. The length of the CDR3 is 16 residues.